A selection of T cell receptor beta chains follows, all from one sample in a study of graft-versus-host responses after intestinal transplantation. The method was immunoSEQ multiplex PCR; TCRdb's version includes in-frame clones alone and lacks a portion of them. The sample includes 110,000 to 150,000 clones, 80% to 95% of them seen just once. These receptors' targets are unknown. Sequenced here: unstimulated CD4+ T cells sorted from spleen or lymph node cells, sampled before intestinal transplant. The receptors come from a human donor who received an intestinal transplant. The CDR3 runs from the conserved cysteine through the conserved F or W. Each record gives: J gene, V gene, D gene, clone size, CDR3 protein, CDR3 DNA. The D gene is left open where the match is weak. Expanded clones are given a class, and other clones once, few, many or no size at all.

TRBJ2-1,TRBV9,TRBD2,-,CASTKGTSGRAGLNEQFF,TGTGCCAGCACCAAAGGGACTAGCGGGAGGGCCGGTTTGAATGAGCAGTTCTTC
TRBJ2-6,TRBV5-6,TRBD1,-,CASSFRQGNSGANVLTF,TGTGCCAGCAGCTTCAGACAGGGCAACTCTGGGGCCAACGTCCTGACTTTC
TRBJ1-4,TRBV30,TRBD1,-,CAWRPDRERLFF,TGTGCCTGGAGGCCGGACAGGGAGAGACTGTTTTTT
TRBJ1-2,TRBV5-8,-,-,CASSFSTGTTYGYTF,TGTGCCAGCAGCTTCAGCACCGGGACAACCTATGGCTACACCTTC
TRBJ2-1,TRBV28,TRBD2,-,CASGAGVSNNEQFF,TGTGCCAGCGGGGCGGGAGTCTCGAACAATGAGCAGTTCTTC
TRBJ2-1,TRBV9,TRBD2,-,CASSASGLAGGSYNEQFF,TGTGCCAGCAGCGCCAGTGGACTAGCGGGAGGATCCTACAATGAGCAGTTCTTC
TRBJ2-4,TRBV6-1,-,-,CATLRVAKNIQYF,TGTGCCACCCTCCGAGTAGCCAAAAACATTCAGTACTTC
TRBJ1-5,TRBV7-2,-,-,CASSLDRAKNQPQHF,TGTGCCAGCAGCTTAGACAGGGCAAAAAATCAGCCCCAGCATTTT
TRBJ1-4,TRBV7-9,TRBD1,-,CASRQGPNEKLFF,TGTGCCAGCAGACAGGGGCCTAATGAAAAACTGTTTTTT
TRBJ2-3,TRBV5-8,-,-,CASSLYGSTDTQYF,TGTGCCAGCAGCTTGTACGGATCCACAGATACGCAGTATTTT
TRBJ2-5,TRBV9,-,-,CASSRISGRETQYF,TGTGCCAGCAGCCGAATCTCGGGGCGTGAGACCCAGTACTTC
TRBJ2-5,TRBV27,TRBD2,-,CASSFRTSGSGEQYF,TGTGCCAGCAGTTTCCGGACTAGCGGGAGTGGTGAGCAGTACTTC
TRBJ2-2,TRBV15,TRBD2,-,CATSRASGAYTGELFF,TGTGCCACCAGCAGAGCTAGCGGGGCCTACACCGGGGAGCTGTTTTTT
TRBJ2-1,TRBV27,TRBD1,-,CASSLIRYRGNEQFF,TGTGCCAGCAGTTTAATAAGATACAGGGGGAATGAGCAGTTCTTC
TRBJ2-3,TRBV5-1,TRBD2,-,CASSETSGSTDTQYF,TGCGCCAGCAGCGAAACTAGCGGGAGCACAGATACGCAGTATTTT
TRBJ1-2,TRBV11-2,-,-,CASSLGGSGYTF,TGTGCCAGCAGCTTAGGAGGGAGTGGCTACACCTTC
TRBJ1-3,TRBV19,-,-,CASSIDPSANTIYF,TGTGCCAGTAGTATAGATCCGTCGGCGAACACCATATATTTT
TRBJ2-2,TRBV7-7,TRBD1,-,CASSPDRGKNTGELFF,TGTGCCAGCAGCCCGGACAGGGGAAAGAACACCGGGGAGCTGTTTTTT
TRBJ2-3,TRBV9,-,-,CASSPGTRESSTDTQYF,TGTGCCAGCAGCCCCGGGACGCGCGAATCTAGCACAGATACGCAGTATTTT
TRBJ1-5,TRBV19,-,-,CASSIDEGNQPQHF,TGTGCCAGTAGTATAGATGAGGGAAATCAGCCCCAGCATTTT
TRBJ2-5,TRBV9,-,-,CASSVSSMRYQETQYF,TGTGCCAGCAGCGTATCCTCAATGAGGTACCAAGAGACCCAGTACTTC
TRBJ1-2,TRBV4-1,-,-,CASSHLTYNYGYTF,TGCGCCAGCAGCCACCTCACATATAACTATGGCTACACCTTC
TRBJ2-7,TRBV28,TRBD2,-,CASSPRLAGGPYEQYF,TGTGCCAGCAGTCCGAGACTAGCGGGAGGCCCCTACGAGCAGTACTTC
TRBJ2-5,TRBV6-1,TRBD2,-,CASSALSGSQETQYF,TGTGCCAGCAGTGCCCTTAGCGGGAGCCAAGAGACCCAGTACTTC
TRBJ2-1,TRBV27,-,-,CASSITRHNEQFF,TGTGCCAGCAGTATAACTAGACACAATGAGCAGTTCTTC
TRBJ2-1,TRBV6-1,-,-,CASSEAPGEVGNEQFF,TGTGCCAGCAGTGAAGCGCCGGGGGAGGTGGGTAATGAGCAGTTCTTC
TRBJ2-5,TRBV7-2,TRBD1,once,CASSLGGQGAETQYF,TGTGCCAGCAGCTTAGGGGGACAGGGGGCAGAGACCCAGTACTTC
TRBJ2-2,TRBV6-4,TRBD2,-,CATRGEGRTGELFF,TGTGCCACTCGAGGGGAGGGCCGCACCGGGGAGCTGTTTTTT
TRBJ2-7,TRBV9,-,-,CASSPYGGGYEQYF,TGTGCCAGCAGCCCTTACGGGGGTGGCTACGAGCAGTACTTC
TRBJ1-5,TRBV6-5,TRBD1,-,CASTTGLQPQHF,TGTGCCAGCACGACAGGGCTGCAGCCCCAGCATTTT
TRBJ2-1,TRBV6-5,TRBD2,-,CASSMTSGARNEQFF,TGTGCCAGCAGTATGACTAGCGGGGCCCGTAATGAGCAGTTCTTC
TRBJ1-5,TRBV7-2,TRBD1,-,CASSGDRAGQPQHF,TGTGCCAGCAGCGGGGACAGGGCCGGACAGCCCCAGCATTTT
TRBJ1-1,TRBV6-5,-,-,CASSLRDWLNTEAFF,TGTGCCAGCAGTCTAAGGGATTGGTTGAACACTGAAGCTTTCTTT
TRBJ2-5,TRBV5-1,TRBD1,-,CASSWGQYETQYF,TGCGCCAGCAGCTGGGGACAGTACGAGACCCAGTACTTC
TRBJ1-5,TRBV7-2,-,-,CASSSEVSGNQPQHF,TGTGCCAGCAGCTCGGAGGTGTCTGGCAATCAGCCCCAGCATTTT
TRBJ2-1,TRBV28,TRBD2,-,CASSLDWLADPPRSNEQFF,TGTGCCAGCAGTTTAGATTGGCTAGCGGACCCCCCAAGGAGCAATGAGCAGTTCTTC
TRBJ1-5,TRBV7-2,-,-,CASSLVGTTSPQHF,TGTGCCAGCAGCTTAGTAGGGACCACGAGCCCCCAGCATTTT
TRBJ2-7,TRBV5-4,-,-,CASSSPRDMPYEQYF,TGTGCCAGCAGCTCCCCCAGGGACATGCCCTACGAGCAGTACTTC